One and the same sample provided the 10 T cell receptor beta chains below, sequenced in a study of cytomegalovirus exposure and HLA in healthy donors. Some clones are missing from TCRdb's copy, which holds only in-frame ones; the method was immunoSEQ multiplex PCR. Among about 280,000 clones, more than 75% were seen once, and the ten largest hold about 0.99%. Sequencing input: PBMCs. The receptor source for this set is a woman younger than 30 in good health and CMV-seronegative.

The chain recombines TRBV19 with TRBJ2-1; D gene uncertain. Germline V gene lookup returns CDR1 LNHDA and CDR2 SQIVND (reference sequence). Trimming stripped 5 bases from V and 4 bases from J, with 15 bases between. The CDR3 has 15 residues. The chain's CDR3 is CASSPRPSDYNEQFF. CDR3 sequence (DNA): TGTGCCAGTAGTCCACGCCCGTCAGATTACAATGAGCAGTTCTTC.

The chain combines TRBV9 with TRBJ2-3; 11 nucleotides match TRBD2. CDR3 length: 18 amino acids. The J segment lost 0 bases and the V segment lost 7 bases, leaving 13 bases of the junction unmatched. Germline-derived CDR1 and CDR2 are SGDLS and YYNGEE. CDR3 sequence (DNA): TGTGCCAGCGGCCTAGGAGTTAGCGGGAGGGCTAGCACAGATACGCAGTATTTT. Translated, it gives CASGLGVSGRASTDTQYF. Using reference TRBV9 and TRBJ2-3 for the parts outside the CDR3, the full variable domain is DSGVTQTPKHLITATGQRVTLRCSPRSGDLSVYWYQQSLDQGLQFLIQYYNGEERAKGNILERFSAQQFPDLHSELNLSSLELGDSALYFCASGLGVSGRASTDTQYFGPGTRLTVL.

Written as DNA, the CDR3 is TGTGCCAGCAGCGTAGAAGGAGGGGTCACCGGGGAGCTGTTTTTT. Translation gives CASSVEGGVTGELFF. The V gene is TRBV9, the J gene TRBJ2-2; D is possibly TRBD2 (6 bases). CDR1 is SGDLS, CDR2 YYNGEE, per germline. The V and J ends lost 0 bases and 4 bases respectively, with 10 bases between them. The CDR3 length is 15 residues.

CDR3 DNA: TGTGCCAGCAGTTATGGGCAGGGGCCCTACAATGAGCAGTTCTTC. Protein sequence: CASSYGQGPYNEQFF. V is TRBV6-6 and J is TRBJ2-1; weak D call: TRBD1 (6 bases). Per germline, CDR1 MNHNY and CDR2 SVGAGI (reference sequence). This CDR3 spans 15 amino acids. V dropped 3 bases and J dropped 2 bases, with 11 bases sitting between them.

On this clone: Other DNA sequences in the sample encode the same CDR3. The chain is built from TRBV9 and TRBJ2-3, with unresolved D. This CDR3 has 14 residues. In germline, CDR1 is SGDLS, CDR2 YYNGEE. The V end lost 0 bases, the J end lost 0 bases, and 5 bases lay between the germline ends. This CDR3 reads CASSVVRSTDTQYF. CDR3 bases: TGTGCCAGCAGCGTAGTACGGAGCACAGATACGCAGTATTTT. Filled out from reference TRBV9 and TRBJ2-3, the complete variable domain reads DSGVTQTPKHLITATGQRVTLRCSPRSGDLSVYWYQQSLDQGLQFLIQYYNGEERAKGNILERFSAQQFPDLHSELNLSSLELGDSALYFCASSVVRSTDTQYFGPGTRLTVL.

The sample holds a few counts of this clone. The chain has TRBV10-1 and TRBJ1-1; D gene unclear. This CDR3 has 13 residues. V lost 3 bases and J 5 bases, leaving 10 bases between the germline ends. CDR1 WNHNN and CDR2 SYGVQD come from the germline V gene (reference sequence). The CDR3, as DNA: TGCGCCAGCAGTGAATGGCCCGGGACTGAAGCTTTCTTT. As protein: CASSEWPGTEAFF.

The J gene is TRBJ2-3, the V gene TRBV28, with 10 bases aligning to TRBD2. The CDR3 has 14 amino acids. Germline CDR1 reads MDHEN; CDR2 reads SYDVKM. The ends lost 5 bases at V and 8 bases at J; junction bases unmatched: 7. This CDR3 is CASSTLAGVGTQYF. The CDR3 coding sequence is TGTGCCAGCAGTACGCTAGCGGGAGTCGGTACGCAGTATTTT.

This chain connects TRBV4-1 to TRBJ2-7; D gene uncertain. The CDR3 has 15 residues. CDR1 and CDR2 (germline): MGHRA, YSYEKL. Trimming took 1 base from V and 4 from J, leaving 14 bases between them. The CDR3 DNA follows: TGCGCCAGCAGCCAAGTGTACGAAACAAGATACGAGCAGTACTTC. As protein: CASSQVYETRYEQYF.

The chain uses TRBV4-3 and TRBJ2-5, with D uncertain. V lost 0 bases and J 5 bases, leaving 10 bases between the germline ends. CDR3 length equals 14 residues. Germline V CDR1 and CDR2: LGHNA, YSLEER. The CDR3 protein is CASSQDDGRETQYF. The CDR3 DNA follows: TGCGCCAGCAGCCAAGATGATGGCAGGGAGACCCAGTACTTC.

The chain combines TRBV27 with TRBJ2-7; possibly TRBD1 for D (6 bases). This CDR3 is 21 amino acids long. Germline-derived CDR1 and CDR2 are MNHEY and SMNVEV (reference sequence). Trimming removed 2 bases at V and 3 bases at J, with 32 bases between. The CDR3 DNA is TGTGCCAGCAGTTTAGAAGGTTGCGTACAGGGTTTCCTCCAATCCGGCTACGAGCAGTACTTC. Translation: CASSLEGCVQGFLQSGYEQYF.